The sequence of this TCR beta chain was determined in a study of T cells after yellow fever vaccination. Whole-study results and caveats: A small share of clonotypes appeared in both CD4 and CD8 compartments.

Unmatched junction bases numbered 5, after V lost 4 bases and J lost 3 bases. The CDR3 is 15 residues long. Germline assignment: CDR1 SGHRS and CDR2 YFSETQ. It was through 5'RACE template switching that TCR cDNA was made, with a universal primer site and UMIs added. TCRdb used MiXCR to reprocess the 5' RACE reads, holding one entry per CDR3 protein. Altogether 300,000 or so distinct CDR3 sequences are present, approximately 8% being singletons, with the ten largest covering approximately 15%. This clonotype was picked up many times. The target antigen is unknown. The sequences come from PBMCs, collected about 49 days after the first yellow fever vaccination. The receptor's source is a man between 18 and 29 years old who received the YFV17D yellow fever vaccine. The chain has TRBV5-1 and TRBJ2-3, with TRBD2 matching over 10 bases. The CDR3: CASSGRTSGTDTQYF. The CDR3 DNA is TGCGCCAGCAGCGGGAGGACTAGCGGAACAGATACGCAGTATTTT.